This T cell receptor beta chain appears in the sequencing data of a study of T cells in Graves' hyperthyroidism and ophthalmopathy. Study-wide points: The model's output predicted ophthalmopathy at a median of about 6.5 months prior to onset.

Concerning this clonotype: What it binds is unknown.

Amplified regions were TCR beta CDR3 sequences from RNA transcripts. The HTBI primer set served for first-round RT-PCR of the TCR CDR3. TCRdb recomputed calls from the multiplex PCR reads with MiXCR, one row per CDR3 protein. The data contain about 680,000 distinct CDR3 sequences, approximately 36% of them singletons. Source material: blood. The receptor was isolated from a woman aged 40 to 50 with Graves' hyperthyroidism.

As DNA, the CDR3 is TGTGCCAGCAGCGTTTCCTCGGGACAGACTGAAGCTTTCTTT. This gives the protein CASSVSSGQTEAFF. The chain is built from TRBV9 and TRBJ1-1; 7 bases agree with TRBD1. This CDR3 spans 14 amino acids. Germline trimming cut 2 bases from V and 5 bases from J; bases unmatched to any gene: 6. The germline V gene has CDR1 SGDLS and CDR2 YYNGEE.